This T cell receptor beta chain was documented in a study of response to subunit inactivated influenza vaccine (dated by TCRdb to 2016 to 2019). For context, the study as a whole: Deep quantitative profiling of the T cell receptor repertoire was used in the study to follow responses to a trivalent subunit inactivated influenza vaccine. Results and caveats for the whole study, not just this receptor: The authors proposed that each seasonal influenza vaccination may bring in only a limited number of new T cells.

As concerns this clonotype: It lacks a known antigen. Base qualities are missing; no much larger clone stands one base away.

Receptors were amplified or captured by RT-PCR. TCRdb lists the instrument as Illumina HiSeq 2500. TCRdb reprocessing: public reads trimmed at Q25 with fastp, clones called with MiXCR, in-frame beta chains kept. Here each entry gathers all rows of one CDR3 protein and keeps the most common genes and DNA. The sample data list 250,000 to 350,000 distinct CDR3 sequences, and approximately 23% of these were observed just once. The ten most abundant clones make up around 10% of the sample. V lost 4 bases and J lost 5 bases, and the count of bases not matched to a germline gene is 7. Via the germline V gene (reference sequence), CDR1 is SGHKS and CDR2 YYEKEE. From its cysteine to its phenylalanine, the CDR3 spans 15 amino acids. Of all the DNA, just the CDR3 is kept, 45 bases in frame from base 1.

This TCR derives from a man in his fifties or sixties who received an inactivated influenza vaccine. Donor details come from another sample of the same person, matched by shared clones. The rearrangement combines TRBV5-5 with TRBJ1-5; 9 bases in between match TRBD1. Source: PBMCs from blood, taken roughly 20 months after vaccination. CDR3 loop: CASSTSDRGDQPQHF. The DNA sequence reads TGTGCCAGCAGCACCTCGGACAGGGGAGATCAGCCCCAGCATTTT.